Each of the 15 T cell receptor beta chains below was sequenced from the same sample in a study of cytomegalovirus exposure and HLA in healthy donors. The PCR made use of 60 Vbeta and 13 Jbeta primers. Assay: immunoSEQ multiplex PCR; the TCRdb copy retains only in-frame clones and omits some. The sample lists about 140,000 clones, roughly 73% occurring once. Material: PBMCs. Receptors originate from a man between 18 and 35 years old in good health and CMV-seropositive.

V gene TRBV9 combines with J gene TRBJ2-7, with D perhaps matching TRBD1 (5 bases). Trimming left V 0 bases short and J 3 bases short, with 10 bases between. The germline gives CDR1 SGDLS, CDR2 YYNGEE. The CDR3 loop spans 14 amino acids. The CDR3 region is CASSVARENYEQYF. The CDR3 DNA reads TGTGCCAGCAGCGTAGCCAGGGAAAACTACGAGCAGTACTTC.

This chain uses TRBV19 with TRBJ2-3; 7 bases agree with TRBD2. With 8 bases clipped from V and 2 bases from J, the junction kept 4 bases outside the gene matches. Germline loops: CDR1 LNHDA, CDR2 SQIVND (reference sequence). The length of the CDR3 is 13 residues. CDR3 bases: TGTGCCAGTCGACTAGCCCACACAGATACGCAGTATTTT. It is translated as CASRLAHTDTQYF.

The CDR3 DNA is TGTGCCTGGAGTCGAGGACAGGTTAGCAATCAGCCCCAGCATTTT. Translated, it gives CAWSRGQVSNQPQHF. This rearrangement joins TRBV30 to TRBJ1-5; 7 bases align to TRBD1. The V and J ends lost 2 bases and 0 bases, in that order; junction bases with no gene match: 4. This CDR3 spans 15 amino acids. The germline V gene has CDR1 GTSNPN and CDR2 SVGIG (reference sequence).

The rearrangement uses TRBV6-1 and TRBJ1-4; TRBD1 agrees at 8 bases. The germline V gene encodes CDR1 MNHNS and CDR2 SASEGT. V lost 9 bases and J lost 5; bases outside the gene matches: 8. This CDR3 comprises 14 residues. CDR3 sequence: CASGQGLRNEKLFF. The CDR3 region has the DNA TGTGCCAGTGGACAGGGTTTGAGGAATGAAAAACTGTTTTTT.

Only a few counts were recorded for this clone. In DNA, the CDR3 is TGTGCCAGCAGTTTCGGGTACACTGAAGCTTTCTTT. This translates into CASSFGYTEAFF. The rearrangement links TRBV28 to TRBJ1-1; D ambiguous. This CDR3 contains 12 residues. V lost 3 bases and J lost 3, with 5 bases in between. Looked up from germline, CDR1 is MDHEN and CDR2 is SYDVKM.

The DNA of the CDR3 is TGTGCCAGCAGCGAGAAGATTGAAAAACTGTTTTTT. Protein: CASSEKIEKLFF. The genes are TRBV2 and TRBJ1-4, with D hard to call. Germline assignment: CDR1 SNHLY and CDR2 FYNNEI. CDR3 length equals 12 residues. V gave up 6 bases and J gave up 7 bases, with 9 bases separating them.

The chain links TRBV6-5 to TRBJ2-7; 8 bases are shared with TRBD2. The ends lost 6 bases at V and 7 bases at J; junction bases unmatched: 8. This CDR3 region has 13 residues. Per the germline V gene, CDR1 is MNHEY and CDR2 is SVGAGI. The DNA for the CDR3 is TGTGCCAGCAGCTCCGGGACTAGGTTTGAGCAGTACTTC. Its protein is CASSSGTRFEQYF.

The chain carries TRBV2 and TRBJ2-1; TRBD1 matches 9 bases. This CDR3 region has 14 residues. Germline trimming cut 10 bases from V and 4 bases from J; bases unmatched to any gene: 8. Per germline, CDR1 SNHLY and CDR2 FYNNEI. The CDR3 is CAMGWDRVYNEQFF. The CDR3, as DNA: TGTGCCATGGGGTGGGACAGGGTTTACAATGAGCAGTTCTTC. The full variable domain, completed using reference TRBV2 and TRBJ2-1, is EPEVTQTPSHQVTQMGQEVILRCVPISNHLYFYWYRQILGQKVEFLVSFYNNEISEKSEIFDDQFSVERPDGSNFTLKIRSTKLEDSAMYFCAMGWDRVYNEQFFGPGTRLTVL.

This chain uses TRBV5-6 with TRBJ2-3; no clear D gene. The CDR3 spans 14 residues. Germline V CDR1 and CDR2: SGHDT, YYEEEE. The V gene lost 5 bases and the J gene lost 5 bases, with 15 bases spanning the gap. The DNA of the CDR3 is TGTGCCAGCAGTGAGACCTATTCGGGAGATACGCAGTATTTT. It specifies CASSETYSGDTQYF.

The V and J genes are TRBV7-8 and TRBJ1-4, with D perhaps matching TRBD1 (5 bases). The CDR3 is 15 amino acids. Per the germline V gene, CDR1 is SGHVS and CDR2 is FQNEAQ. V was shortened by 5 bases and J by 6 bases, with 16 bases between the two germline ends. The CDR3 region is CASSPLRAAYEKLFF. CDR3 sequence (DNA): TGTGCCAGCAGCCCCCTCAGGGCGGCTTATGAAAAACTGTTTTTT.

This clone showed up just a few times. The chain couples TRBV5-5 to TRBJ2-1, with a weak D call TRBD2 (6 bases). This CDR3 has 15 residues. The ends were cut back, 0 bases at V and 8 bases at J, with 15 bases in the middle. Germline CDR1 SGHKS, CDR2 YYEKEE (reference sequence). CDR3 DNA sequence: TGTGCCAGCAGCTTGGCCCCCCGGGGGAACGATGAGCAGTTCTTC. Amino acids: CASSLAPRGNDEQFF. The variable domain in full, completed from reference TRBV5-5 and TRBJ2-1, reads DAGVTQSPTHLIKTRGQQVTLRCSPISGHKSVSWYQQVLGQGPQFIFQYYEKEERGRGNFPDRFSARQFPNYSSELNVNALLLGDSALYLCASSLAPRGNDEQFFGPGTRLTVL.

The CDR3 DNA is TGTGCTAGTGGTTCAAACGGGGGGAACACTGAAGCTTTCTTT. Translated, it gives CASGSNGGNTEAFF. The V gene is TRBV12-5, the J gene TRBJ1-1; tentative D call: TRBD1 (5 bases). Germline V gives CDR1 LGHNT, CDR2 FRNRAP. V lost 4 bases to trimming and J lost 1 base, with 10 bases between them. The CDR3 has 14 residues.

The V and J genes are TRBV9 and TRBJ2-7, with D maybe TRBD2 (7 bases). Germline values: CDR1 SGDLS, CDR2 YYNGEE. Trimming stripped 3 bases from V and 0 bases from J, with 13 bases between. The CDR3 spans 15 residues. CDR3 loop: CASSEGGANSYEQYF. CDR3 coding DNA: TGTGCCAGCAGCGAGGGGGGGGCAAACTCCTACGAGCAGTACTTC.

The chain employs TRBV28 and TRBJ2-5, with D uncertain. This CDR3 contains 10 residues. Germline V gene sequence: CDR1 MDHEN, CDR2 SYDVKM. Trimming removed 5 bases at V and 5 bases at J, with 3 bases between. The CDR3 reads CASSRETQYF. Written as DNA, the CDR3 is TGTGCCAGCAGTCGGGAGACCCAGTACTTC.

The chain employs TRBV5-1 and TRBJ1-2; TRBD1 agrees at 8 bases. The CDR3 runs to 15 residues. V shed 0 bases and J 4 bases; nucleotides not matched to a gene: 5. The germline CDR1 and CDR2 sequences are SGHRS and YFSETQ. This chain's CDR3 is CASSLDGTGSYGYTF. The CDR3 DNA reads TGCGCCAGCAGCTTGGATGGGACAGGCAGCTATGGCTACACCTTC.